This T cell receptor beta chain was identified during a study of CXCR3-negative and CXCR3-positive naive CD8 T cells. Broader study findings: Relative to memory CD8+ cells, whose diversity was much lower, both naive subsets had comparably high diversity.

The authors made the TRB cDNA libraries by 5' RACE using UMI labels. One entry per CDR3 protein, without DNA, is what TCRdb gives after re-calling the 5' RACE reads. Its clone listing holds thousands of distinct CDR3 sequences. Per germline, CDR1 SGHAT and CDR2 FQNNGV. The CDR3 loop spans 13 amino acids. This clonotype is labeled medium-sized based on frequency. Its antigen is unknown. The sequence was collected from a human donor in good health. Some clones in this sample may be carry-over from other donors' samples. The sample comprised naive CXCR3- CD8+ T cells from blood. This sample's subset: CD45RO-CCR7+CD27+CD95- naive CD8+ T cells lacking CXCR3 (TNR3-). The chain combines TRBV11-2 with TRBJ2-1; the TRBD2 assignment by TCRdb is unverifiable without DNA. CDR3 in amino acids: CASPGTNYNEQFF.